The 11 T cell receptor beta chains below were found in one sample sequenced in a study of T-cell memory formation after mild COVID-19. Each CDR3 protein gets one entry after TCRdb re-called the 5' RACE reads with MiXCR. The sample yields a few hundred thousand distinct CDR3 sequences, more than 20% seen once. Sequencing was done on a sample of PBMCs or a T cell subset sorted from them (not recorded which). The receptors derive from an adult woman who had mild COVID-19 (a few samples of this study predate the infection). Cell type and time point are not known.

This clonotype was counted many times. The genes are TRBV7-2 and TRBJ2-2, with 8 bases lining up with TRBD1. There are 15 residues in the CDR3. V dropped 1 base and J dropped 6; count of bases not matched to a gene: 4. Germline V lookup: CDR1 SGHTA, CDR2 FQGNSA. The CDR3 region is CASSLVGDRPGELFF. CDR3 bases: TGTGCCAGCAGCTTAGTTGGGGACAGGCCCGGGGAGCTGTTTTTT.

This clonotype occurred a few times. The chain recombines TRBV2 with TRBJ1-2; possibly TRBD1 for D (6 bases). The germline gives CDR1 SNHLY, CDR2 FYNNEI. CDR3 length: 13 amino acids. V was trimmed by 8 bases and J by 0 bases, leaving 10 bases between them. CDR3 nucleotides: TGTGCCAGCGAGGACAGAGCTAACTATGGCTACACCTTC. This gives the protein CASEDRANYGYTF.

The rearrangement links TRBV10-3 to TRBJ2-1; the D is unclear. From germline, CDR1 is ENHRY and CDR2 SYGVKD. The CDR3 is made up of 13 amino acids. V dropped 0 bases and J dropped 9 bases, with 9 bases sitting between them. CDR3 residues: CAISESSVGEQFF. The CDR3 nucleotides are TGTGCCATCAGTGAGTCCAGCGTTGGTGAGCAGTTCTTC.

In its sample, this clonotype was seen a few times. CDR3: CASSVYLASSNTGELFF. In nucleotides, the CDR3 is TGTGCCAGCAGCGTATACCTAGCATCTTCGAACACCGGGGAGCTGTTTTTT. The rearrangement joins TRBV7-8 to TRBJ2-2; D is possibly TRBD2 (5 bases). V was clipped by 5 bases and J by 0 bases, with 16 bases between them. This CDR3 contains 17 residues. Germline assignment: CDR1 SGHVS and CDR2 FQNEAQ.

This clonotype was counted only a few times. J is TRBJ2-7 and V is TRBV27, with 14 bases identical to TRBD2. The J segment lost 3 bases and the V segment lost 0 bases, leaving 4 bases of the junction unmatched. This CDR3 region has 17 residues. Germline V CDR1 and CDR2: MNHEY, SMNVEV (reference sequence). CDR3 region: CASSLSGLAGGSYEQYF. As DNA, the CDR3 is TGTGCCAGCAGTTTATCTGGACTAGCGGGAGGAAGCTACGAGCAGTACTTC.

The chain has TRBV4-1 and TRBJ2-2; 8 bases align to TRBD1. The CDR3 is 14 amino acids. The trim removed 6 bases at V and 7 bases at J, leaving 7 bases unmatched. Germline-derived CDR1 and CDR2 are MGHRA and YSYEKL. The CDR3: CASRVDRGGGELFF. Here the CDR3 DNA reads TGCGCCAGCAGGGTCGACAGGGGAGGCGGGGAGCTGTTTTTT.

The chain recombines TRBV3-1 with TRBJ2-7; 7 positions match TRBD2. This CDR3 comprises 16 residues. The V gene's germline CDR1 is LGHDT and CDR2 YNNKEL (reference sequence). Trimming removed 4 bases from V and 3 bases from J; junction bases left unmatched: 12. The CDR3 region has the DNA TGTGCCAGCAGCCCCCTGGGGGGGGTCTCCTACTACGAGCAGTACTTC. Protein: CASSPLGGVSYYEQYF.

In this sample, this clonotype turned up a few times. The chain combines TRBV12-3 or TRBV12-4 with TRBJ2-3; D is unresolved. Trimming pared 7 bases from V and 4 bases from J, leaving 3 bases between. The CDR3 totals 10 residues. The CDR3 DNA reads TGTGCCAGCAACCCAGATACGCAGTATTTT. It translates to CASNPDTQYF.

This CDR3 reads CATSGFASGSYNEQFF. CDR3 bases: TGTGCCACCAGTGGTTTCGCTAGCGGTTCCTACAATGAGCAGTTCTTC. The chain couples TRBV24-1 to TRBJ2-1, with TRBD2 matching 7 bases. Losses at the gene ends were 5 bases for V and 1 base for J; bases not matched to a gene: 7. The CDR3 has 16 amino acids. Looked up from germline, CDR1 is KGHDR and CDR2 is SFDVKD.

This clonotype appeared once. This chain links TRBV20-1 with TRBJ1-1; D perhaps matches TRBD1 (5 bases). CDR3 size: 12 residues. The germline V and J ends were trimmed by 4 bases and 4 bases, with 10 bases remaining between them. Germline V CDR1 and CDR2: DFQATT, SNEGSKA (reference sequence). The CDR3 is CSAKSGFTEAFF. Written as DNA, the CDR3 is TGCAGTGCTAAGTCAGGGTTCACTGAAGCTTTCTTT.

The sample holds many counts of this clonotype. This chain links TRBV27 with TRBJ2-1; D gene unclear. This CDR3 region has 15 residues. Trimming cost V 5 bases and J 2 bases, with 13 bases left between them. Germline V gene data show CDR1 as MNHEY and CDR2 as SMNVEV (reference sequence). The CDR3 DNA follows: TGTGCCAGCAGTCCCGGCGGTAGGCCCTACAATGAGCAGTTCTTC. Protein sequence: CASSPGGRPYNEQFF.